This T cell receptor beta chain comes out of a study of T cells in Graves' hyperthyroidism and ophthalmopathy. No ophthalmopathy progression within 18 months constituted stable Graves' hyperthyroidism. Reasons for excluding patients were uncontrolled infection, other autoimmune disease, pregnancy or lactation. From 9 to 10 ml of fresh peripheral blood, PBMCs were isolated. This clonotype showed up many times. The source material, RNA transcripts, was used to amplify TCR beta CDR3 regions. The HTBI primer set drove a first-round RT-PCR of the TCR CDR3. TCRdb recomputed calls from the multiplex PCR reads with MiXCR, one row per CDR3 protein. This table holds approximately 400,000 distinct CDR3 sequences, about 15% found once. Per germline, CDR1 DFQATT and CDR2 SNEGSKA (reference sequence). J lost 7 bases, V lost 2 bases, and 2 bases had no gene match. The CDR3 covers 14 residues.

The clonotype originates from a woman under 40 with Graves' hyperthyroidism. The sample taken for sequencing was blood. The rearrangement uses TRBV20-1 and TRBJ2-1; TRBD2 matches at 13 bases. This chain's CDR3 is CSARPLAGGNEQFF. The CDR3 DNA reads as TGCAGTGCTAGACCACTAGCGGGAGGGAATGAGCAGTTCTTC.